The sequence of this T cell receptor (beta chain) was determined in a study of cytomegalovirus exposure and HLA in healthy donors (dated by TCRdb to between 2016 and 2019). Looking at the study overall: An earlier analysis of roughly 570 of the donors reported 250 to 350 Gb of sequence data and 90 million to 120 million unique TCR beta sequences obtained from approximately 180 million T cells. Across 300 to 500 genotyped donors of the cohort, an average of roughly 230,000 unique TCR beta nucleotide sequences per donor were sequenced, and 15% to 20% of those sequences were non-productive. The study profiled the T cell repertoires of under 850 subjects by immunosequencing and related them to cytomegalovirus serostatus. The study was designed to test whether signatures of past pathogen exposure could be identified by cataloging public T cell receptors. Genome-wide SNP genotypes for about three fifths of the roughly 670 donors were used in a later genetic analysis, which treated that subset as a discovery cohort. To predict cytomegalovirus infection status, the study combined high-throughput TCR immunosequencing, statistical association of individual TCRs with disease status, and machine learning. Along with the approximately 650-subject first cohort, a separate validation cohort of over 90 different subjects was used. Because of strong linkage in the cohort, four to six DR-DQ haplotypes were treated as single units for association and clustering. Every repertoire in the discovery cohort had been generated on one and the same sequencing platform. A later analysis re-analyzed previously published TCR beta repertoires from 650 to 800 donors and added high-resolution HLA genotyping to study TCR occurrence patterns. Donor age, sex, ethnicity and CMV serostatus were collected together with the repertoire data. Approximately 300 gigabases of sequencing data and 75 million to 85 million unique TCR sequences made up an early release that covered over 550 HLA-typed donors. An earlier analysis of roughly 580 of the donors used high-throughput TCR beta sequencing to judge whether each TCR beta V gene segment behaved as functional or pseudogenic. The number of typed donors differed by locus: roughly 629-630 for A, B, C, DRB1 and DQB1; 522 for DQA1; approximately 600 for DPA1; and 400 to 480 for DPB1. HLA typing covered class I and class II loci at four-digit resolution. The genetic ancestry cluster associated with self-reported Caucasian donors included roughly 84% of the 398 genotyped donors. Rather than using new phenotypic data, the later analysis identified candidate immune exposures from TCR beta sequences and from how often those sequences occurred across donors. General conclusions and limits of the study: Roughly uniform sequencing depth across donors was assumed in presence/absence analyses, although this assumption may not hold. When HLA alleles, especially DR and DQ, strongly co-occurred, attributing TCR associations to individual alleles was difficult. In a later analysis, several top co-occurrence clusters were reported to appear linked to parvovirus B19, influenza, CMV and Epstein-Barr virus. The sequencing pipeline was judged likely to have produced a cluster of highly shared sequence variants as a technical artifact. The classifier was reported to diagnose cytomegalovirus status with high specificity and sensitivity in both the original and validation cohorts. The study listed around 160 TCR beta chains as associated with cytomegalovirus. Correlated functional status among segregating V segments might reflect linkage disequilibrium, but an unknown experimental factor could not be ruled out. For the cohort, immune exposure information was limited to CMV serostatus. Some IMGT-functional V segments, including TRBV6-2 and TRBV6-3, could not be told apart with the 87-base-pair reads, so those segments were excluded. Most TCR sequences were observed very rarely across donors, whereas some public TCRs were present in many individuals. In this cohort, only TCR beta chains were sequenced, and detectable features were limited by the absence of alpha or paired-chain data. Some 16 rarely observed V segments, including chromosome 9 orphons, were excluded from the earlier analysis of some 590 of the donors because counts were too low. A later genetic analysis reported fewer N-insertions in productive TCRs among donors in an Asian-associated ancestry cluster than the approximately 670-donor mean. HLA typing was unavailable for some donors at each locus, so association tests used only the typed subset. In an earlier analysis of approximately 590 of the donors, most TCR beta V segments appeared in productive rearrangements about 90% or about 30% of the time, broadly matching IMGT annotations. A later analysis found that most CMV-associated TCR beta chains appeared HLA-restricted, with HLA associations seemingly driven largely by CMV exposure. In a later analysis, over 15,000 TCR beta sequences were associated with specific HLA alleles at a false discovery rate of 0.05. In a later analysis, TCR association rates were found to vary across HLA loci, with the most associated TCRs seen for DRB1 alleles and the fewest for HLA-C alleles. The authors suggested that the approach could potentially be generalized to other disease states and immunological phenotypes. In a later analysis, HLA-associated TCR beta chains showed more clonal expansion and lower generation probabilities than non-associated chains that were equally common. In vitro tests confirmed that three of the cytomegalovirus-associated TCR beta chains recognize cytomegalovirus antigens. An association between a missense DCLRE1C variant and V-gene and J-gene trimming of TCR beta chains was found in a later genetic analysis and replicated in an independent cohort. A further reported finding was that TCR beta sequences accurately predicted the HLA-A and HLA-B alleles for most subjects in the first cohort.

Counted from cysteine to phenylalanine, this CDR3 has 18 amino acids. CDR3 DNA is the only sequence kept; it has 54 bases, read in frame from the first base. CDR1 and CDR2 are read off the germline V gene as SGHAT and FQNNGV. After removal of 5 bases from V and 4 bases from J, the junction retains 12 bases not matched to a gene. The cohort was made up of under 800 healthy bone marrow donors. At the time of sampling, every cohort member was nominally healthy, though immune exposures that went unrecorded were likely present. The donor tested CMV seropositive, placing the donor among the approximately 290 seropositive members of the cohort. Each donor provided a peripheral blood sample, and peripheral blood mononuclear cells were used for TCR beta sequencing. The Qiagen DNeasy Blood Extraction Kit was used to extract genomic DNA from the blood cell samples. Receptors were amplified or captured by the immunoSEQ multiplex PCR assay. For the multiplex PCR, a mixture combining 60 forward primers for TCR Vbeta segments and 13 reverse primers for TCR Jbeta segments was used. Amplification of the CDR3 region of rearranged TCR beta genes was performed with a multiplex PCR assay on genomic DNA. Amplified TCR beta libraries were sequenced as 87-base-pair reads on the Illumina HiSeq System. The authors' analysis ran thus. In a later analysis, tens of millions of unique TCR beta chains were counted across the 500 to 700 repertoires, and roughly 11 million of these chains were shared by at least two donors. A nearest-neighbor algorithm error-corrected the raw reads and collapsed the reads into unique sequences, merging closely related sequences to remove PCR and sequencing errors. CDR3 sequences were aligned to IMGT reference sequences to assign V, D and J gene segments. For a sequence to be retained, at least a six-nucleotide match to both a V gene segment and a J gene segment was required. Rearrangements were called productive when the CDR3 lacked stop codons and stayed in frame with V and J; all others were non-productive. CDR3 was defined by IMGT convention, running from the second conserved V-encoded cysteine to the conserved J-encoded phenylalanine. The earlier analysis of approximately 500 of the donors excluded sequences that lacked an unambiguous match to a single V gene segment. In an earlier analysis of roughly 600 of the donors, a V segment was called functional when productive rearrangements were above 56.7%, and segregating when the standard deviation between donors exceeded 5%. A statistical classification framework was built to diagnose cytomegalovirus status from the catalog of TCR beta chain sequences. In a later analysis, TCR nucleotide sequences were compared against IMGT/GENE-DB human TR gene sequences so that V and J genes could be assigned. In a later analysis, CDR3 sequences and most-parsimonious VDJ recombination scenarios were assigned using the TCRdist pipeline. A later analysis defined each TCR beta chain by its CDR3 amino acid sequence plus V-gene family, and excluded reads lacking a unique V-gene family. In a later analysis, nearly 600 highly shared, low-generation-probability nucleotide sequences were removed to address suspected cross-contamination and a sequencing artifact. For each public chain, a later analysis derived a clonal expansion index from normalized ranks of inferred template counts within each repertoire. A later analysis computed generation probabilities with a VDJ recombination model fitted to out-of-frame rearrangements, and checked the results against IGoR. Hypergeometric tests were used in a later analysis to score TCR-TCR, TCR-HLA and TCR-CMV co-occurrence, with a repertoire-size bias correction applied to the TCR pairs. False discovery rates were estimated in a later analysis by permuting HLA or CMV assignments 20 times. In a later analysis, co-occurring TCRs were grouped using DBSCAN, and TCRdist sequence similarity was added for clustering within HLA-allele-positive subsets. Co-occurrence clustering excluded repertoires with fewer than 30,000 or more than 120,000 public chains, plus five with anomalous nucleotide sharing. TCRdb limited this immuneACCESS table to in-frame rearrangements with V and J called. A share of clones is missing; checked studies link under half to unresolved V genes, and the rest is unexplained. V, J and clone size derive from that table, while D and trimming were established from the DNA sequence. The sample data list some 78,000 clones, and 80% of these were observed just once. The leading ten clones occupy 32% of the sample.

About this clone: Its binding antigen is unknown. No qualities accompany the bases; no much larger clone lies one base away.

Sequenced input: PBMCs. The chain is assembled from TRBV11-2 and TRBJ2-5, with 14 bases aligning to TRBD2. The sequence derives from a man aged 45-65 years in good health and CMV-seropositive. DNA sequence: TGTGCCAGCAGCCCCCCCGGACTAGCGGGAGGAGGGGGAGAGACCCAGTACTTC. Its product reads: CASSPPGLAGGGGETQYF.